Each of the 10 T cell receptor beta chains below was sequenced from the same sample in a study of PD-1 blockade in classical Hodgkin lymphoma. There was relapse after autologous stem cell transplantation in every patient, and there was variation in brentuximab vedotin exposure. TCRdb's copy holds only in-frame clones and misses some; the assay was immunoSEQ multiplex PCR. The sample holds about 22,000 clones, around 80% seen once. This material consisted of peripheral blood mononuclear cells (PBMCs), taken before the second cycle of nivolumab. These receptors were obtained from a human donor with classical Hodgkin lymphoma.

The V call is TRBV28, the J call TRBJ2-3; D perhaps matches TRBD2 (5 bases). Per germline, CDR1 MDHEN and CDR2 SYDVKM. This CDR3 is built from 14 residues. Trimming took 4 bases from V and 2 from J, leaving 10 bases between them. CDR3 in amino acids: CASSYLAPTDTQYF. Here the CDR3 DNA reads TGTGCCAGCAGTTACCTAGCCCCCACAGATACGCAGTATTTT.

The chain carries TRBV30 and TRBJ1-2; no definite D call. Germline V gives CDR1 GTSNPN, CDR2 SVGIG (reference sequence). Trimming cost V 2 bases and J 4 bases, with 11 bases left between them. This CDR3 has 13 residues. The DNA of the CDR3 is TGTGCCTGGAGTCCCAGACTAACCTATGGCTACACCTTC. This gives the protein CAWSPRLTYGYTF.

Only one count was recorded for this clone. The chain joins TRBV6-5 to TRBJ1-5; D remains ambiguous. The CDR3 loop spans 14 amino acids. Trimming removed 0 bases at V and 5 bases at J, with 8 bases between. Germline V lookup: CDR1 MNHEY, CDR2 SVGAGI. DNA of the CDR3: TGTGCCAGCAGTTACTCCGGCAGGTATCAGCCCCAGCATTTT. It codes for CASSYSGRYQPQHF.

The chain couples TRBV5-4 to TRBJ1-4; perhaps TRBD1 as D (5 bases). CDR1 is SGHNT and CDR2 is YYREEE in the germline V gene (reference sequence). Between the trimmed V and J ends, which lost 3 bases and 7 bases, there was a span of 16 bases. The CDR3 extends over 15 amino acids. The CDR3 spells CASSSPGTLGEKLFF. The CDR3 nucleotides are TGTGCCAGCAGCTCGCCCGGGACCCTCGGTGAAAAACTGTTTTTT.

V is TRBV29-1 and J is TRBJ1-1; 10 bases match TRBD1. The CDR3 runs 15 residues. The germline V gene has CDR1 SQVTM and CDR2 ANQGSEA. The trim removed 6 bases at V and 2 bases at J, leaving 9 bases unmatched. CDR3 amino acids: CSVAGTGESNTEAFF. CDR3 bases: TGCAGCGTAGCCGGGACAGGGGAATCAAACACTGAAGCTTTCTTT.

V is TRBV2 and J is TRBJ2-1; a weak D match, TRBD2 (5 bases). Trimming took 5 bases from V and 9 from J, leaving 14 bases between them. Germline V gene lookup returns CDR1 SNHLY and CDR2 FYNNEI. This CDR3 has 13 amino acids. CDR3 protein: CASSPTRFGEQFF. The CDR3 DNA reads as TGTGCCAGCAGTCCTACTAGATTTGGTGAGCAGTTCTTC.

A word on this clone: At one of its ends the junction is not consistent with the germline gene, which may arise from a read error. V usage is TRBV14 and J usage is TRBJ2-1; 8 positions match TRBD2. The CDR3 is made up of 14 amino acids. Germline lookup yields CDR1 SGHDN and CDR2 FVKESK. CDR3 bases: TGTGCCAGCAGCCTACTAGCGGCACACAATAAGCAGTTCTTC. It specifies CASSLLAAHNKQFF.

The rearrangement uses TRBV6-1 and TRBJ2-1; 10 nucleotides line up with TRBD2. Losses at the gene ends were 7 bases for V and 3 bases for J; bases not matched to a gene: 6. CDR3 length: 15 residues. The germline CDR1 and CDR2 sequences are MNHNS and SASEGT. This CDR3 reads CASTFLAGVYNEQFF. CDR3 DNA sequence: TGTGCCAGCACCTTCCTAGCGGGGGTCTACAATGAGCAGTTCTTC.

The chain is built from TRBV6-5 and TRBJ2-5, with D possibly TRBD2 on 6 matching bases. V was clipped by 0 bases and J by 7 bases, with 15 bases between them. CDR1 is MNHEY and CDR2 is SVGAGI in the germline V gene. The CDR3 extends over 15 amino acids. The CDR3 nucleotides are TGTGCCAGCAGTTACTCTCCGACGGGGGAAGCGACCCAGTACTTC. Protein sequence: CASSYSPTGEATQYF.

The chain combines TRBV2 with TRBJ2-7, with a possible D match to TRBD2 (7 bases). CDR3 length: 15 amino acids. Germline V gene data show CDR1 as SNHLY and CDR2 as FYNNEI. Trimming cost V 4 bases and J 5 bases, with 18 bases left between them. CDR3 sequence (DNA): TGTGCCAGCAGTGTCAGGGGTGGGAGGGTCCACGAGCAGTACTTC. This encodes CASSVRGGRVHEQYF.